Reported below is one T cell receptor beta chain. The data derive from a study of blood T cell repertoires in COVID-19. Across the study: Both acute and convalescent COVID-19 samples were obtained from the United States, Italy and Spain.

The CDR3 spans 15 residues. The germline V gene encodes CDR1 SNHLY and CDR2 FYNNEI. Trimming removed 7 bases from V and 5 bases from J; junction bases left unmatched: 10. In the original analysis: By means of reference gene primer amplification, nucleated cell counts were estimated. This table comes from immunoSEQ multiplex PCR, and its TCRdb copy is limited to in-frame clones, with some not included. V and J calls and clone size are copied from that table; D and trimming were computed from the DNA. This table has approximately 120,000 clones, roughly 87% appearing once. Sample: peripheral blood. The TCR originated in a man aged 80 or over with active or convalescent COVID-19. The genes are TRBV2 and TRBJ2-3; TRBD2 aligns across 9 bases. CDR3 residues: CASTRGGGAIDTQYF. The CDR3 nucleotides are TGTGCCAGCACCCGCGGCGGGGGGGCGATAGATACGCAGTATTTT.